The 21 T cell receptor beta chains below were found in one sample sequenced in a study of glioma-infiltrating T cells after dendritic cell vaccination. The table came from immunoSEQ multiplex PCR; TCRdb's copy has only in-frame clones and leaves some out. Of about 65,000 clones listed, about 89% are singletons. Indicated time point: after dendritic cell vaccination, including at tumor progression/relapse. The material sequenced was blood, taken after dendritic cell vaccination. These receptors were obtained from a human donor with glioblastoma.

The J gene is TRBJ2-3, the V gene TRBV11-2; weak D call: TRBD1 (6 bases). The V gene's germline CDR1 is SGHAT and CDR2 FQNNGV. The CDR3 is 18 amino acids. V lost 1 base, J lost 2 bases, and 19 bases lay in between. In DNA, the CDR3 is TGTGCCAGCAGCTTAGTTGGGACACAAAACGAGGACACAGATACGCAGTATTTT. This codes for CASSLVGTQNEDTDTQYF.

This sequence joins TRBV27 and TRBJ1-2, with D uncertain. The germline gives CDR1 MNHEY, CDR2 SMNVEV (reference sequence). This CDR3 is 14 amino acids long. Trimming stripped 5 bases from V and 8 bases from J, with 18 bases between. This CDR3 is CASSPMTKGGGYTF. CDR3 nucleotides: TGTGCCAGCAGTCCTATGACGAAGGGAGGCGGCTACACCTTC.

This clone appeared a single time. This rearrangement joins TRBV9 to TRBJ2-4, with D tentatively TRBD2 (5 bases). The CDR3 is made up of 15 amino acids. Trimming removed 0 bases at V and 2 bases at J, with 9 bases between. CDR1 and CDR2 (germline): SGDLS, YYNGEE. The CDR3 loop reads CASSVAAGTKNIQYF. As DNA, the CDR3 is TGTGCCAGCAGCGTAGCAGCCGGGACCAAAAACATTCAGTACTTC.

The chain recombines TRBV4-3 with TRBJ1-1, with D uncertain. V gave up 0 bases and J gave up 4 bases, with 15 bases separating them. Germline-derived CDR1 and CDR2 are LGHNA and YSLEER. The CDR3 covers 16 residues. CDR3 bases: TGCGCCAGCAGCCAAGATTTTTCGGGGTTTTTCACTGAAGCTTTCTTT. Its translation is CASSQDFSGFFTEAFF.

This chain connects TRBV7-2 to TRBJ1-2; the match to TRBD1 covers 7 bases. There are 16 residues in the CDR3. The germline CDR1 and CDR2 sequences are SGHTA and FQGNSA. Unmatched junction bases numbered 10, after V lost 4 bases and J lost 2 bases. This CDR3 reads CASSSQPGQWNYGYTF. The CDR3 coding sequence is TGTGCCAGCAGCTCTCAACCGGGACAGTGGAACTATGGCTACACCTTC.

V usage is TRBV7-6 and J usage is TRBJ1-5, with D perhaps TRBD1 (6 bases). The germline V gene encodes CDR1 SGHVS and CDR2 FNYEAQ. This CDR3 spans 15 amino acids. V lost 1 base, J lost 2 bases, and 9 bases lay in between. DNA of the CDR3: TGTGCCAGCAGCTTAGGGGAGGGGGGCAATCAGCCCCAGCATTTT. Protein: CASSLGEGGNQPQHF.

The chain recombines TRBV19 with TRBJ1-3; D is uncertain. Germline values: CDR1 LNHDA, CDR2 SQIVND (reference sequence). CDR3 length: 14 amino acids. Between the trimmed V and J ends, which lost 4 bases and 1 base, there was a span of 8 bases. CDR3 coding DNA: TGTGCCAGTAGTAGTTCGGGTTCTGGAAACACCATATATTTT. It translates to CASSSSGSGNTIYF.

The chain combines TRBV6-1 with TRBJ1-5; D ambiguous. Germline CDR1 and CDR2: MNHNS and SASEGT. V was cut by 7 bases and J by 6 bases, with 13 bases left in between. CDR3 length: 13 amino acids. The CDR3 bases are TGTGCCAGCACCCCTTCGGGGTTTCAGCCCCAGCATTTT. Translated: CASTPSGFQPQHF.

V and J are TRBV7-2 and TRBJ2-1; no clear D gene. This CDR3 has 11 amino acids. Germline loops: CDR1 SGHTA, CDR2 FQGNSA. Trimming removed 5 bases from V and 10 bases from J, with 9 bases in between. The CDR3 nucleotides read TGTGCCAGCAGCCCCGAACTAGAGCAGTTCTTC. Residues: CASSPELEQFF.

The V call is TRBV18, the J call TRBJ1-6; 10 bases match TRBD1. The CDR3 runs to 15 residues. Per the germline V gene, CDR1 is KGHSH and CDR2 is LQKENI. The junction had 2 bases not matched to a gene; V was cut back by 2 bases and J by 7 bases. The CDR3: CASSPLGQGNSPLHF. Written as DNA, the CDR3 is TGTGCCAGCTCACCATTGGGACAGGGGAATTCACCCCTCCACTTT.

The V gene is TRBV29-1, the J gene TRBJ2-1; 12 bases line up with TRBD2. Germline assignment: CDR1 SQVTM and CDR2 ANQGSEA. J gave up 4 bases and V 3 bases, and 4 bases lay outside the gene matches. The CDR3 loop spans 15 amino acids. The CDR3 region is CSVDPTSGGYNEQFF. As DNA, the CDR3 is TGCAGCGTTGACCCGACTAGCGGGGGTTACAATGAGCAGTTCTTC.

The J gene is TRBJ1-2, the V gene TRBV6-5, with D maybe TRBD1 (5 bases). CDR3 length equals 15 residues. V was trimmed by 6 bases and J by 4 bases, leaving 18 bases between them. Looked up from germline, CDR1 is MNHEY and CDR2 is SVGAGI. CDR3 amino acids: CASRPLGQTAYGYTF. CDR3 DNA sequence: TGTGCCAGCAGACCGCTCGGACAAACCGCCTATGGCTACACCTTC.

The genes are TRBV18 and TRBJ2-2; 8 bases map to TRBD1. Germline V gene data show CDR1 as KGHSH and CDR2 as LQKENI. The CDR3 extends over 16 amino acids. V lost 4 bases, J lost 1 base, and 5 bases stayed unmatched. Here the CDR3 reads CASSLRTGKNTGELFF. CDR3 sequence (DNA): TGTGCCAGCTCACTCCGGACAGGGAAGAACACCGGGGAGCTGTTTTTT. The full variable domain, with the rest looked up from reference TRBV18 and TRBJ2-2, is NAGVMQNPRHLVRRRGQEARLRCSPMKGHSHVYWYRQLPEEGLKFMVYLQKENIIDESGMPKERFSAEFPKEGPSILRIQQVVRGDSAAYFCASSLRTGKNTGELFFGEGSRLTVL.

The rearrangement joins TRBV2 to TRBJ2-3; 9 bases are shared with TRBD1. The CDR3 is 15 residues long. After removal of 4 bases from V and 2 bases from J, the junction contained 4 bases not matched to a gene. Germline CDR1 reads SNHLY; CDR2 reads FYNNEI. CDR3 loop: CASSVTGGPTDTQYF. The DNA for the CDR3 is TGTGCCAGCAGTGTGACAGGGGGACCCACAGATACGCAGTATTTT.

V gene TRBV6-1 combines with J gene TRBJ1-2; 10 positions agree with TRBD1. CDR3 length equals 14 residues. V trimming: 3 bases; J trimming: 9 bases; junction bases outside the gene matches: 7. Germline CDR1 MNHNS, CDR2 SASEGT. Written as DNA, the CDR3 is TGTGCCAGCAGTGACGCCTGGGACAGGGGTAGCTACACCTTC. This codes for CASSDAWDRGSYTF.

The chain links TRBV18 to TRBJ1-1; D is perhaps TRBD1 (5 bases). The V gene's germline CDR1 is KGHSH and CDR2 LQKENI. Trimming pared 2 bases from V and 3 bases from J, leaving 7 bases between. The CDR3 is 13 residues long. The CDR3 nucleotides read TGTGCCAGCTCACCAATAGGGGACACTGAAGCTTTCTTT. It translates to CASSPIGDTEAFF.

The CDR3, as DNA: TGTGCCAGTAGGGACAGAAATCATGAAGCTTTCTTT. Residues: CASRDRNHEAFF. V usage is TRBV19 and J usage is TRBJ1-1, with a possible D match to TRBD1 (6 bases). The CDR3 is 12 amino acids. Germline V lookup: CDR1 LNHDA, CDR2 SQIVND (reference sequence). Trimming removed 6 bases at V and 7 bases at J, with 12 bases between.

The CDR3 region has the DNA TGTGCCAGCAGCCCGGGACAACCCTACGAGCAGTACTTC. Its translation is CASSPGQPYEQYF. The chain combines TRBV7-2 with TRBJ2-7; maybe TRBD1 (6 bases). The length of the CDR3 is 13 residues. V lost 5 bases and J 2 bases, leaving 10 bases between the germline ends. The germline V gene has CDR1 SGHTA and CDR2 FQGNSA.

The V and J genes are TRBV6-5 and TRBJ1-1; 8 nucleotides match TRBD1. This CDR3 has 15 amino acids. In germline, CDR1 is MNHEY, CDR2 SVGAGI. Trimming cost V 4 bases and J 5 bases; bases outside gene matches: 9. The CDR3 here is CASSFFDRGITEAFF. The CDR3 DNA sequence: TGTGCCAGCAGTTTCTTCGACAGGGGAATAACTGAAGCTTTCTTT.

The gene calls are TRBV10-3 and TRBJ2-3; 9 bases fit TRBD2. The germline CDR1 and CDR2 sequences are ENHRY and SYGVKD. Trimming took 8 bases from V and 11 from J; bases not matched to a gene: 8. CDR3 length equals 12 residues. The CDR3 nucleotides are TGTGCCATCGAGGTTAGCGGGAGAGGGCAGTATTTT. Residues: CAIEVSGRGQYF.

This chain links TRBV6-4 with TRBJ2-1; 14 positions match TRBD2. This CDR3 has 19 residues. Trimming removed 8 bases from V and 2 bases from J; junction bases left unmatched: 14. Germline CDR1 is MRHNA and CDR2 is SNTAGT. Here the CDR3 reads CASGRHRLAGGFTYNEQFF. The CDR3 DNA reads as TGTGCCAGCGGGAGACACCGACTAGCGGGAGGGTTCACCTACAATGAGCAGTTCTTC.